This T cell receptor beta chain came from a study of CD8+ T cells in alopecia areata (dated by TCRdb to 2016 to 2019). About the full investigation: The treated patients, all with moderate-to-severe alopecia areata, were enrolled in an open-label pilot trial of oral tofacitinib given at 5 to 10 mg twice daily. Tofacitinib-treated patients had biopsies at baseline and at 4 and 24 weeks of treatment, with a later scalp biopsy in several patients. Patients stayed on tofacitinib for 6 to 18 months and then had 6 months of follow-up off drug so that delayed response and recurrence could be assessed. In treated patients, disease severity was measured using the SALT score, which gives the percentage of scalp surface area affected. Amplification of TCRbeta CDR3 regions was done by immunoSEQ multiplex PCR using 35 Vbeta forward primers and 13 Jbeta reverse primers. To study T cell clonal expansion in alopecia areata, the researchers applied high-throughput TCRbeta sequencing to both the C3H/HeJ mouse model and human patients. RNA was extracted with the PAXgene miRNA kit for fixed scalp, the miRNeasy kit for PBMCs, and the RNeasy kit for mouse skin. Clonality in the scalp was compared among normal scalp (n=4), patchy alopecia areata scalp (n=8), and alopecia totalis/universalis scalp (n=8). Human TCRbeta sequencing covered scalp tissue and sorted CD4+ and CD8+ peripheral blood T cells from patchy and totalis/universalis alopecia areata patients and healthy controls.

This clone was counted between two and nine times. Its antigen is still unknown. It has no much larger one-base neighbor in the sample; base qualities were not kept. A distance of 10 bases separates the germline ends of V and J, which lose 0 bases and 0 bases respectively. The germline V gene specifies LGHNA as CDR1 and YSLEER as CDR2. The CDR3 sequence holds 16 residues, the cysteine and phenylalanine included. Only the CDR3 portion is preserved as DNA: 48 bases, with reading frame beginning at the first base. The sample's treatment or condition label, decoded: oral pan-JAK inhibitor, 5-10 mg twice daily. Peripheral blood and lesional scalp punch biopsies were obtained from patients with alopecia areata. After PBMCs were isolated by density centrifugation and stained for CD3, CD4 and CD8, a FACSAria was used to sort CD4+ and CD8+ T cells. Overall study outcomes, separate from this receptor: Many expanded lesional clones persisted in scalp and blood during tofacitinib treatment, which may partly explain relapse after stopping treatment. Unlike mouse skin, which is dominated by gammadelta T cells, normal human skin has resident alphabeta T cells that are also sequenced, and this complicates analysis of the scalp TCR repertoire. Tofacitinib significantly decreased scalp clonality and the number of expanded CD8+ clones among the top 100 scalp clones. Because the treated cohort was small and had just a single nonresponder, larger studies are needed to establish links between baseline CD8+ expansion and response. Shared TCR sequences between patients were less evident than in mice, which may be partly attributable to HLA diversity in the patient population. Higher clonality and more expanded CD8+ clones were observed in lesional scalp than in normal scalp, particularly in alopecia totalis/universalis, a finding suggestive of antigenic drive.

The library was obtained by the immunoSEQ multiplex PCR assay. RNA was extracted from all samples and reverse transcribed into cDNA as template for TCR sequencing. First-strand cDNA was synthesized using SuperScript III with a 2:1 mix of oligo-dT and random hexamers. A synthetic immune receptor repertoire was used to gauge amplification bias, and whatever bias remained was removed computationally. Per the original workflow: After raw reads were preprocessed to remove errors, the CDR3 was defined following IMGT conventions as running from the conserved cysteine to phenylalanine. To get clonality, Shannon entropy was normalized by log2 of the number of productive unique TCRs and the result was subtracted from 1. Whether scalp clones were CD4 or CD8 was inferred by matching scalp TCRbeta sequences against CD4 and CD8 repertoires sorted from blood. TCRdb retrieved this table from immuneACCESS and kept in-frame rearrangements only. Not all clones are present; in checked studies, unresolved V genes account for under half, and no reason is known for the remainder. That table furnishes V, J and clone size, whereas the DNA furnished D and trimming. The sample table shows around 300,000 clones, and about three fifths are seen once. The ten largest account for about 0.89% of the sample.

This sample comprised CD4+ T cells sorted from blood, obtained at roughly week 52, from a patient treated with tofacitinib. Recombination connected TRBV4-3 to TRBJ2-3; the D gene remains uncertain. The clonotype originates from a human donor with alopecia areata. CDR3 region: CASSQDRAASTDTQYF. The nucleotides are TGCGCCAGCAGCCAAGATCGGGCCGCTAGCACAGATACGCAGTATTTT.